One sample yielded the 29 T cell receptor beta chains listed below, sequenced in a study of CD8 T cells in ankylosing spondylitis. TCRdb reprocessed the 5' RACE reads with MiXCR, giving one entry per CDR3 protein. The repertoire includes about 200,000 distinct CDR3 sequences, 9.5% to 15% of them detected once, and 16% sits in the top ten. Sequencing was performed on blood, either unsorted or a sorted T cell fraction (not recorded which). These receptor sequences come from a male donor with ankylosing spondylitis or in good health (not recorded which).

The rearrangement links TRBV12-3 or TRBV12-4 to TRBJ2-1; the match to TRBD2 covers 9 bases. The CDR3 extends over 14 amino acids. With 9 bases clipped from V and 7 bases from J, the junction kept 10 bases outside the gene matches. The CDR3 region is CASLDSGGFNEQFF. CDR3 in DNA: TGTGCCAGTCTTGACAGCGGGGGGTTTAATGAGCAGTTCTTC.

This clonotype has ten or more counts. V gene TRBV7-8 combines with J gene TRBJ1-5; a weak D match, TRBD1 (6 bases). Germline V gene sequence: CDR1 SGHVS, CDR2 FQNEAQ. Trimming left V 1 base short and J 4 bases short, with 11 bases between. The CDR3 has 15 amino acids. For the CDR3, the DNA is TGTGCCAGCAGCTTAGGAACAGGGTTAAATCAGCCCCAGCATTTT. It translates to CASSLGTGLNQPQHF.

V gene TRBV12-5 combines with J gene TRBJ2-1; 10 positions agree with TRBD2. The germline gives CDR1 LGHNT, CDR2 FRNRAP. The CDR3 is 15 residues long. V lost 2 bases, J lost 5 bases, and 3 bases stayed unmatched. CDR3 in amino acids: CASGLLAGAHNEQFF. DNA for the CDR3: TGTGCTAGTGGTTTGCTAGCGGGGGCCCACAATGAGCAGTTCTTC.

This clonotype has more than one count but fewer than ten. The rearrangement joins TRBV5-6 to TRBJ2-1; D not certain. There are 12 residues in the CDR3. Germline CDR1 reads SGHDT; CDR2 reads YYEEEE. The V end was cut by 1 base, the J end by 6 bases, with 5 bases between. In DNA, the CDR3 is TGTGCCAGCAGCTTGTACCCCAATGAGCAGTTCTTC. It codes for CASSLYPNEQFF.

This clonotype was seen a few times. The V call is TRBV5-6, the J call TRBJ2-1; D uncertain. V lost 1 base to trimming and J lost 6 bases, with 20 bases between them. The CDR3 sequence is 17 residues long. The V gene's germline CDR1 is SGHDT and CDR2 YYEEEE. CDR3 loop: CASSLQSAAPTTNEQFF. CDR3 nucleotide sequence: TGTGCCAGCAGCTTGCAGTCGGCTGCCCCCACAACCAATGAGCAGTTCTTC.

The chain recombines TRBV21-1 with TRBJ2-7; the D segment call TRBD1 is taken from the table without a DNA check. TRBV21-1 is a documented pseudogene. This CDR3 is built from 14 residues. The CDR3 nucleotides are TGTGCCAGCAGCAGAAGAGGGGACGCCTACGAGCAGTACTTC. Residues: CASSRRGDAYEQYF.

The gene calls are TRBV4-1 and TRBJ2-4; D remains unclear. This CDR3 has 16 residues. V lost 0 bases, J lost 0 bases, and 9 bases lay in between. Germline V gives CDR1 MGHRA, CDR2 YSYEKL. In DNA, the CDR3 is TGCGCCAGCAGCCAAGATAGGATACTAGCCAAAAACATTCAGTACTTC. It specifies CASSQDRILAKNIQYF.

The chain recombines TRBV11-2 with TRBJ2-2; D unresolved. V was trimmed by 3 bases and J by 8 bases, leaving 13 bases between them. This CDR3 spans 14 amino acids. Per the germline V gene, CDR1 is SGHAT and CDR2 is FQNNGV. The CDR3 region is CASSFELSLGELFF. DNA for the CDR3: TGTGCCAGCAGCTTCGAACTATCCCTTGGGGAGCTGTTTTTT.

The sample holds a few counts of this clonotype. This chain uses TRBV27 with TRBJ2-5; 10 bases fit TRBD1. The CDR3 spans 15 residues. The V segment lost 6 bases and the J segment 5 bases; nucleotides outside the gene matches: 9. Germline V lookup: CDR1 MNHEY, CDR2 SMNVEV (reference sequence). CDR3 coding DNA: TGTGCCAGCAGCCCAAGGGACAGGGGTAGGGAGACCCAGTACTTC. Protein product: CASSPRDRGRETQYF.

This clonotype was recorded many times. The chain joins TRBV12-3 or TRBV12-4 to TRBJ2-2; D is ambiguous. V gave up 3 bases and J gave up 3 bases, with 8 bases separating them. The CDR3 has 14 amino acids. CDR3 coding DNA: TGTGCCAGCAGTTTGGTGGGTTACACCGGGGAGCTGTTTTTT. The encoded protein is CASSLVGYTGELFF.

The chain links TRBV4-2 to TRBJ2-1; D gene uncertain. The CDR3 is 14 amino acids. CDR1 LGHNA and CDR2 YNFKEQ come from the germline V gene. The ends were cut back, 0 bases at V and 2 bases at J, with 5 bases in the middle. The CDR3 sequence: CASSQDLAYNEQFF. DNA of the CDR3: TGTGCCAGCAGCCAAGATCTGGCCTACAATGAGCAGTTCTTC.

This chain uses TRBV11-3 with TRBJ1-2; no clear D. The CDR3 extends over 13 amino acids. The germline CDR1 and CDR2 sequences are SGHNT and YENEEA. Trimming took 2 bases from V and 4 from J, leaving 8 bases between them. CDR3 region: CASSLTVSYGYTF. The DNA for the CDR3 is TGTGCCAGCAGCTTAACAGTGAGCTATGGCTACACCTTC.

This clonotype showed up just a few times. This chain joins TRBV12-3 or TRBV12-4 and TRBJ1-4, with D unresolved. This CDR3 region has 12 residues. Trimming cost V 6 bases and J 8 bases, with 10 bases left between them. The CDR3 region has the DNA TGTGCCAGCAGCCACAGTGGCGAAAAACTGTTTTTT. Amino acids: CASSHSGEKLFF.

Only a few counts were recorded for this clonotype. The V and J genes are TRBV7-8 and TRBJ2-5, with D tentatively TRBD1 (5 bases). The CDR3 loop spans 14 amino acids. Germline assignment: CDR1 SGHVS and CDR2 FQNEAQ. Between the trimmed V and J ends, which lost 5 bases and 2 bases, there was a span of 12 bases. CDR3 region: CASSARTQQETQYF. Here the CDR3 DNA reads TGTGCCAGCAGCGCCCGGACACAACAAGAGACCCAGTACTTC.

This clonotype has at least ten counts. The chain uses TRBV12-3 or TRBV12-4 and TRBJ2-1; 11 bases align to TRBD2. This CDR3 region has 16 residues. Trimming cost V 4 bases and J 8 bases; bases outside gene matches: 10. The CDR3 DNA reads as TGTGCCAGCAGTTACGGACTAGCGGGTCTGAGCGATGAGCAGTTCTTC. Its protein product is CASSYGLAGLSDEQFF.

In this sample, this clonotype turned up a few times. The chain links TRBV20-1 to TRBJ2-2; 10 bases are shared with TRBD2. The CDR3 is made up of 16 amino acids. J was trimmed by 4 bases and V by 5 bases; bases with no gene match: 10. Germline-derived CDR1 and CDR2 are DFQATT and SNEGSKA (reference sequence). Written as DNA, the CDR3 is TGCAGTGCTCGGACTAGCGGAGCATTTAGCACCGGGGAGCTGTTTTTT. Its translation is CSARTSGAFSTGELFF.

Only a few counts were recorded for this clonotype. The rearrangement joins TRBV4-1 to TRBJ1-1, with unresolved D. CDR3 length equals 15 residues. The ends were cut back, 5 bases at V and 0 bases at J, with 13 bases in the middle. Germline CDR1 and CDR2: MGHRA and YSYEKL. The CDR3 loop is CASSNRPYVNTEAFF. Written as DNA, the CDR3 is TGCGCCAGCAGCAACCGGCCCTACGTGAACACTGAAGCTTTCTTT.

The chain combines TRBV5-5 with TRBJ1-1; 7 nucleotides line up with TRBD1. The CDR3 covers 15 residues. V lost 1 base to trimming and J lost 2 bases; unmatched junction nucleotides: 5. CDR1 SGHKS and CDR2 YYEKEE come from the germline V gene (reference sequence). The CDR3 protein is CASSLLRTGNTEAFF. The CDR3 coding sequence is TGTGCCAGCAGCTTGCTCCGGACAGGAAACACTGAAGCTTTCTTT.

This clonotype occurred a few times. This chain links TRBV20-1 with TRBJ2-1, with D perhaps matching TRBD2 (6 bases). V lost 0 bases and J 0 bases, leaving 9 bases between the germline ends. Germline V gene sequence: CDR1 DFQATT, CDR2 SNEGSKA (reference sequence). The CDR3 covers 15 residues. In DNA, the CDR3 is TGCAGTGCTAGAGATCGGGGGATCTCCTACAATGAGCAGTTCTTC. This translates into CSARDRGISYNEQFF.

This clonotype occurred a few times. The chain employs TRBV6-2 or TRBV6-3 and TRBJ2-7, with D perhaps matching TRBD1 (6 bases). CDR3 length: 15 residues. Per germline, CDR1 MNHEY and CDR2 SVGEGT. Trimming removed 1 base at V and 1 base at J, with 11 bases between. The CDR3 nucleotides are TGTGCCAGCAGTTACTTACAGGGTAGGTCCTACGAGCAGTACTTC. It encodes CASSYLQGRSYEQYF.

This clonotype was seen only a few times. This chain uses TRBV9 with TRBJ2-1; 8 bases align to TRBD2. Per germline, CDR1 SGDLS and CDR2 YYNGEE. The V and J ends lost 0 bases and 4 bases, in that order; junction bases with no gene match: 3. CDR3 length: 15 amino acids. The CDR3 DNA follows: TGTGCCAGCAGCGTAGAACTAGCGGATTACAATGAGCAGTTCTTC. It codes for CASSVELADYNEQFF.

The chain recombines TRBV18 with TRBJ2-1; D remains ambiguous. V was clipped by 5 bases and J by 4 bases, with 18 bases between them. Germline V lookup: CDR1 KGHSH, CDR2 LQKENI. The CDR3 length is 16 residues. The CDR3 sequence is CASSSPEGFSYNEQFF. Written as DNA, the CDR3 is TGTGCCAGCTCATCCCCGGAAGGGTTCAGTTACAATGAGCAGTTCTTC.

The rearrangement joins TRBV6-1 to TRBJ2-2, with D perhaps being TRBD1 or TRBD2 (5 bases each). Deletions cut 2 bases from V and 5 bases from J, with 12 bases between. This CDR3 has 15 residues. In germline, CDR1 is MNHNS, CDR2 SASEGT. The CDR3: CASSERGATTGELFF. CDR3 nucleotide sequence: TGTGCCAGCAGTGAACGAGGGGCTACGACCGGGGAGCTGTTTTTT.

This chain uses TRBV12-3 or TRBV12-4 with TRBJ2-1, with 8 bases identical to TRBD2. V lost 1 base, J lost 6 bases, and 8 bases stayed unmatched. This CDR3 has 16 residues. The CDR3 DNA sequence: TGTGCCAGCAGTTTAGTAGGAGCGGGAGTGGTCAATGAGCAGTTCTTC. As protein: CASSLVGAGVVNEQFF.

This clonotype turned up a few times. The chain combines TRBV6-1 with TRBJ1-2; 9 bases map to TRBD1. The CDR3 has 13 amino acids. The germline V gene encodes CDR1 MNHNS and CDR2 SASEGT. Unmatched junction bases numbered 2, after V lost 6 bases and J lost 3 bases. CDR3 protein: CASRDRGYYGYTF. Here the CDR3 DNA reads TGTGCCAGCAGGGACAGGGGATACTATGGCTACACCTTC.

The table lists this clonotype with a few counts. The chain uses TRBV11-3 and TRBJ1-6, with D possibly TRBD1 on 5 matching bases. The CDR3 extends over 14 amino acids. V lost 1 base, J lost 8 bases, and 9 bases lay in between. Germline lookup yields CDR1 SGHNT and CDR2 YENEEA. CDR3 amino acids: CASSLAGGDSPLHF. The CDR3 bases are TGTGCCAGCAGCTTAGCCGGGGGTGATTCACCCCTCCACTTT.

This clonotype came up a few times. The chain combines TRBV2 with TRBJ2-1; D not certain. This CDR3 region has 13 residues. Trimming left V 8 bases short and J 4 bases short, with 12 bases between. Germline CDR1 reads SNHLY; CDR2 reads FYNNEI. The CDR3 reads CASGTDQYNEQFF. DNA of the CDR3: TGTGCCAGCGGAACAGACCAGTACAATGAGCAGTTCTTC.

The gene calls are TRBV3-1 and TRBJ1-2; 7 nucleotides align to TRBD1. CDR1 is LGHDT and CDR2 is YNNKEL in the germline V gene (reference sequence). The CDR3 runs to 14 residues. After removal of 0 bases from V and 8 bases from J, the junction contained 6 bases not matched to a gene. In nucleotides, the CDR3 is TGTGCCAGCAGCCAAGAGCAAGGGGGCGTCGGCTACACCTTC. It is translated as CASSQEQGGVGYTF.

As to this clonotype: Sequence at one end of the junction differs from germline and may be a read error. The rearrangement links TRBV3-1 to TRBJ2-5; D ambiguous. This CDR3 is built from 19 residues. CDR1 and CDR2 (germline): LGHDT, YNNKEL (reference sequence). The CDR3 protein is CACSQEGVRTAGNQETQYF. CDR3 sequence (DNA): TGTGCCTGCAGCCAAGAAGGAGTGAGAACAGCTGGGAACCAAGAGACCCAGTACTTC.